This entry features one T cell receptor (beta chain) sequence. All donors were healthy HIV-negative adults lacking recent acute infections or vaccinations. These data are taken from a study of shared clonotypes between healthy human individuals. Study as a whole: Plates per donor: three CD4 naive, three CD4 memory, two CD8 naive, one CD8 memory.

V shed 5 bases and J 7 bases; nucleotides not matched to a gene: 9. Per germline, CDR1 SGHNT and CDR2 YENEEA. The CDR3 covers 15 residues. The assay was immunoSEQ multiplex PCR, and TCRdb's table has in-frame clones only and misses some. The table includes over a million clones, around 95% detected once. The sequence came from a man aged 30 to 45 in good health. The genes are TRBV11-3 and TRBJ2-1; 9 nucleotides line up with TRBD2. The sample comprised naive CD4+ T cells sorted from blood. Documented subset: CD45RA+ positively selected. CDR3 region: CASSPKIAGVNEQFF. In nucleotides, the CDR3 is TGTGCCAGCAGCCCTAAAATAGCGGGAGTAAATGAGCAGTTCTTC. The full variable domain, completed using reference TRBV11-3 and TRBJ2-1, is EAGVVQSPRYKIIEKKQPVAFWCNPISGHNTLYWYLQNLGQGPELLIRYENEEAVDDSQLPKDRFSAERLKGVDSTLKIQPAELGDSAVYLCASSPKIAGVNEQFFGPGTRLTVL.